These T cell receptor beta chains were read from a single sample in a study of CD8 T cells in Susac syndrome. MiXCR, applied by TCRdb to the immunoSEQ multiplex PCR reads, yields one record per CDR3 protein. The sample lists just over 150,000 distinct CDR3 sequences, 95% to 96% occurring once. The sequenced material came from CD8+ T cells from PBMCs. These receptors were collected from a human donor with multiple sclerosis. The CDR3 runs from the conserved cysteine through the conserved F or W. D genes are given only for firm matches. Clone size, where shown, is once, few, many, or a class for clones that have expanded.

D	size	V	length	J	DNA	CDR3
-	once	TRBV27	13	TRBJ1-1	TGTGCCAGCATTGGGTCCAGCTACACTGAAGCTTTCTTT	CASIGSSYTEAFF
-	-	TRBV7-8	12	TRBJ2-5	TGTGCCAGCCACGGGGCACAAGAGACCCAGTACTTC	CASHGAQETQYF
TRBD1	-	TRBV20-1	15	TRBJ1-2	TGCAGTGCCCAAGGAGGGGGACAGGGGGTCTATGGCTACACCTTC	CSAQGGGQGVYGYTF
-	-	TRBV29-1	14	TRBJ1-2	TGCAGCGTTGAGGGGGCCTCGAGTTCTGGAGGCTACACCTTC	CSVEGASSSGGYTF
-	-	TRBV29-1	13	TRBJ1-6	TGCAGCGCCCGAATCGGGGATTATTCACCCCTCCACTTT	CSARIGDYSPLHF
-	-	TRBV21-1	17	TRBJ2-2	TGTGCCAGCAGCAAAGTGGAGGACAGGGGGCCCTTCGGGGAGCTGTTTTTT	CASSKVEDRGPFGELFF
-	-	TRBV15	12	TRBJ1-1	TGTGCCACCGCGATAAACAGGGCTGAAGCTTTCTTT	CATAINRAEAFF
-	-	TRBV29-1	14	TRBJ2-2	TGCAGCGTTGAAGGGGACCAGAACACCGGGGAGCTGTTTTTT	CSVEGDQNTGELFF
-	-	TRBV27	13	TRBJ2-7	TGTGCCAGCAGTTTAGGGTTCGGGAGCGAGCAGTACTTC	CASSLGFGSEQYF
-	-	TRBV4-1	17	TRBJ1-6	TGCGCCAGCAGCCTTGTTTTCAAGATCGACTATAATTCACCCCTCCACTTT	CASSLVFKIDYNSPLHF
TRBD2	-	TRBV5-1	18	TRBJ2-1	TGCGCCAGCAGCTTGGCCACGGGCGGGGGGACCCCCTACAATGAGCAGTTCTTC	CASSLATGGGTPYNEQFF
TRBD1	-	TRBV5-6	15	TRBJ1-5	TGTGCCAGCAGCGTCCGAACAGGGGTCAATCAGCCCCAGCATTTT	CASSVRTGVNQPQHF
TRBD1	-	TRBV27	15	TRBJ2-5	TGTGCCAGCAGTTTATCCCCAGGGGGCCAAGAGACCCAGTACTTC	CASSLSPGGQETQYF
-	-	TRBV23-1	14	TRBJ1-1	TGCGCCAGCACTCCATTTCTCAGGGTACCTGAAGCTTTCTTT	CASTPFLRVPEAFF
-	-	TRBV7-2	14	TRBJ2-1	TGTGCCAGCAGCTTAAGTGGTCACTACAATGAGCAGTTCTTC	CASSLSGHYNEQFF
TRBD2	-	TRBV7-2	17	TRBJ2-1	TGTGCCAGCAGCACCACGCCGGGAGTTAGCGGGAGTAATGAGCAGTTCTTC	CASSTTPGVSGSNEQFF
-	-	TRBV12-3/TRBV12-4	12	TRBJ2-5	TGTGCCAGCAGTTTAAGTCCGGAGACCCAGTACTTC	CASSLSPETQYF
-	-	TRBV3-1	14	TRBJ2-7	TGTGCCAGCAGCCCGGAACAGGGTTGGTACGAGCAGTACTTC	CASSPEQGWYEQYF
TRBD2	-	TRBV15	15	TRBJ2-1	TGTGCCACCAGCAGAGATCGCGGGGGATACAATGAGCAGTTCTTC	CATSRDRGGYNEQFF
-	once	TRBV2	11	TRBJ1-3	TGTGCCATCCTTAGGGGAAACACCATATATTTT	CAILRGNTIYF
-	-	TRBV3-1	16	TRBJ1-1	TGTGCCAGCAGCCCAGGATCAGGGGCCCTGAACACTGAAGCTTTCTTT	CASSPGSGALNTEAFF
-	-	TRBV7-8	12	TRBJ2-7	TGTGCCAGCAGCCTACCTAGGAACGAGCAGTACTTC	CASSLPRNEQYF
-	-	TRBV9	13	TRBJ2-3	TGTGCCAGCAGCGTAGACCTGACAGATACGCAGTATTTT	CASSVDLTDTQYF
-	once	TRBV7-9	14	TRBJ2-1	TGTGCCAGTACTTGGGCGGGTAGCTACAATGAGCAGTTCTTC	CASTWAGSYNEQFF
TRBD1	-	TRBV29-1	12	TRBJ1-1	TGCAGCGTCCTTGGACAGGGCACTGAAGCTTTCTTT	CSVLGQGTEAFF
-	-	TRBV6-1	15	TRBJ2-1	TGTGCCAGCCCAAACAGGGTAGGGTCCTACAATGAGCAGTTCTTC	CASPNRVGSYNEQFF
-	-	TRBV27	14	TRBJ2-7	TGTGCCAGCAGTCTAGGGTTCGGGTCTTACGAGCAGTACTTC	CASSLGFGSYEQYF
TRBD1	-	TRBV5-5	14	TRBJ2-1	TGTGCCAGCAGCTGGGACAGGGTCGGCGATGAGCAGTTCTTC	CASSWDRVGDEQFF
TRBD1	-	TRBV30	13	TRBJ1-2	TGTGCCTGGAGTCCCGGACAGGGTGATGGCTACACCTTC	CAWSPGQGDGYTF
-	-	TRBV3-1	15	TRBJ2-3	TGTGCCAGCAGCCGCCTTGGGGGGCCCACAGATACGCAGTATTTT	CASSRLGGPTDTQYF
-	-	TRBV6-6	16	TRBJ2-3	TGTGCCAGCAGTTCCTTGACGGCCGCTCAAACAGATACGCAGTATTTT	CASSSLTAAQTDTQYF
-	-	TRBV9	16	TRBJ2-1	TGTGCCAGCAGCGTAGCTGGATCGTCGGCCTACAATGAGCAGTTCTTC	CASSVAGSSAYNEQFF
-	-	TRBV7-9	13	TRBJ2-3	TGTGCCAGCAGCGGGGAAGGTCCAGATACGCAGTATTTT	CASSGEGPDTQYF
TRBD1	-	TRBV19	16	TRBJ2-1	TGTGCCAGTAGTCCTCAACAGGGGGCCAAGTACAATGAGCAGTTCTTC	CASSPQQGAKYNEQFF
TRBD2	-	TRBV20-1	16	TRBJ2-7	TGCAGTGCTAGAGATCTGGCGGGGGGGCGGTCCTACGAGCAGTACTTC	CSARDLAGGRSYEQYF
-	-	TRBV27	15	TRBJ2-1	TGTGCCAGCAGTCCGGCCGGCGGCCTTTACAATGAGCAGTTCTTC	CASSPAGGLYNEQFF
-	-	TRBV20-1	13	TRBJ2-7	TGCAGTGCTAGGGCCTTCACGGAGAACGAGCAGTACTTC	CSARAFTENEQYF
-	few	TRBV7-3	14	TRBJ2-3	TGTGCCAGCAGCTTATCAGGGGACACAGATACGCAGTATTTT	CASSLSGDTDTQYF
-	-	TRBV20-1	16	TRBJ2-3	TGCAGTGCTAGAGAATGGGTTGCCCCTAGCACAGATACGCAGTATTTT	CSAREWVAPSTDTQYF
-	-	TRBV7-9	11	TRBJ2-5	TGTGCCTGGGGTTTCCGAGAGACCCAGTACTTC	CAWGFRETQYF
-	-	TRBV7-2	14	TRBJ1-4	TGTGCCAGCAGCTTAGAAGGAGTTGTTAGAAAACTGTTTTTT	CASSLEGVVRKLFF
-	-	TRBV19	13	TRBJ1-1	TGTGCCAGTAGTGTTTACAGCAACACTGAAGCTTTCTTT	CASSVYSNTEAFF
-	-	TRBV30	11	TRBJ1-1	TGTGCCTGGAGTTTAGGGGCTGAAGCTTTCTTT	CAWSLGAEAFF
-	-	TRBV7-6	15	TRBJ2-3	TGTGCCAGCAGCTTGATGGTGGGGGAAGGTGATACGCAGTATTTT	CASSLMVGEGDTQYF
-	-	TRBV11-2	14	TRBJ2-7	TGTGCCAGCAGCTTAGGGACGGGAACCTACGAGCAGTACTTC	CASSLGTGTYEQYF